Listed here is a single T cell receptor (beta chain). Its target is unknown. Assay execution took place at the deep level. The material for each subset, its genomic DNA, was split evenly across several immunoSEQ plates. TCRdb's copy holds only in-frame clones and misses some; the assay was immunoSEQ multiplex PCR. Of about 510,000 clones in the sample, nearly 80% were seen once. This CDR3 has 16 residues. Germline CDR1 SEHNR, CDR2 FQNEAQ (reference sequence). V was pared by 4 bases and J by 2 bases, with 6 bases of the junction left unmatched. The entry originates in a study of shared clonotypes between healthy human individuals. General study results and limits: Represented genetic and exposure-history diversity was restricted by having few donors.

V usage is TRBV7-9 and J usage is TRBJ2-3; TRBD2 matches 10 bases. This receptor was identified in a woman between 40 and 55 years old in good health. Some clones in this sample may be carry-over from other donors' samples. Input material: PBMCs. This CDR3 reads CASSYPLAGDTDTQYF. The CDR3 coding sequence is TGTGCCAGCAGCTACCCTCTAGCGGGAGACACAGATACGCAGTATTTT. Complete variable domain (other parts from reference TRBV7-9 and TRBJ2-3): DTGVSQNPRHKITKRGQNVTFRCDPISEHNRLYWYRQTLGQGPEFLTYFQNEAQLEKSRLLSDRFSAERPKGSFSTLEIQRTEQGDSAMYLCASSYPLAGDTDTQYFGPGTRLTVL.